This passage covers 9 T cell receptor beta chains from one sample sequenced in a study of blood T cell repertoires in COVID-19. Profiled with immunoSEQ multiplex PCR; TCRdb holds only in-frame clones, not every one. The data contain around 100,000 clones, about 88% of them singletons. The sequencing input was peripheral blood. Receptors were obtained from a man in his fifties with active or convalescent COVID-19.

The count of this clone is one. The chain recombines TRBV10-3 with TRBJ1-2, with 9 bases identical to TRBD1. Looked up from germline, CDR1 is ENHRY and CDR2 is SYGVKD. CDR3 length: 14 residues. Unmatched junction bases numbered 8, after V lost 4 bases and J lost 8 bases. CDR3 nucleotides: TGTGCCATCAGTGTAGGGGGGACAGGGTCCGGCTACACCTTC. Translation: CAISVGGTGSGYTF.

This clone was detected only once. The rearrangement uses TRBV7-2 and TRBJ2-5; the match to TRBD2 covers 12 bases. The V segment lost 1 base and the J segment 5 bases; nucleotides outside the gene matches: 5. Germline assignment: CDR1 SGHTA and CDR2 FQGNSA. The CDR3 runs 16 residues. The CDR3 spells CASSLGPSGGAETQYF. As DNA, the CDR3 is TGTGCCAGCAGCTTAGGTCCTAGCGGGGGGGCCGAGACCCAGTACTTC.

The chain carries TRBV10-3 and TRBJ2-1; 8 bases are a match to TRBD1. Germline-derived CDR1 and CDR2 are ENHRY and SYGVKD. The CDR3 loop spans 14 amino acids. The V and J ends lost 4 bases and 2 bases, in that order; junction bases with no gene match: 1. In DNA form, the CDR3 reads TGTGCCATCAGTGTGACAGGGGCCTACAATGAGCAGTTCTTC. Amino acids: CAISVTGAYNEQFF.

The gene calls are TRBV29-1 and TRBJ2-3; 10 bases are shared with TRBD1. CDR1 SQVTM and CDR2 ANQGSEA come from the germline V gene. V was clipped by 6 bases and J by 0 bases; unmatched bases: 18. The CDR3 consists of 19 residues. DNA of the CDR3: TGCAGCGTGGGATCCGGGACAGGGGCAATTCCCTCTAGCACAGATACGCAGTATTTT. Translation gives CSVGSGTGAIPSSTDTQYF.

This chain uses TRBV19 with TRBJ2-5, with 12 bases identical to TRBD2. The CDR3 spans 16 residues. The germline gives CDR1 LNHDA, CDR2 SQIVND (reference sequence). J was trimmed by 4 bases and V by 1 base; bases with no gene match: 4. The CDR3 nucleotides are TGTGCCAGTAGTATAGGACTAGCGGGGGCTCGAGAGACCCAGTACTTC. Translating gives CASSIGLAGARETQYF.

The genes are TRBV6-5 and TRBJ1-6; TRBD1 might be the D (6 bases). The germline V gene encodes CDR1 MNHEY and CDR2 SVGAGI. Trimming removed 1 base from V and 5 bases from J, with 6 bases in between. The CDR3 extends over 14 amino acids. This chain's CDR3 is CASSYWTDNSPLHF. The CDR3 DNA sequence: TGTGCCAGCAGTTACTGGACAGATAATTCACCCCTCCACTTT.

The CDR3 loop is CASSELAGGPNEQFF. The CDR3 nucleotides read TGTGCCAGCAGCGAACTAGCGGGGGGGCCCAATGAGCAGTTCTTC. This sequence joins TRBV9 and TRBJ2-1, with 13 bases matching TRBD2. Germline CDR1 SGDLS, CDR2 YYNGEE. The CDR3 consists of 15 residues. Trimming took 3 bases from V and 6 from J; bases not matched to a gene: 3.

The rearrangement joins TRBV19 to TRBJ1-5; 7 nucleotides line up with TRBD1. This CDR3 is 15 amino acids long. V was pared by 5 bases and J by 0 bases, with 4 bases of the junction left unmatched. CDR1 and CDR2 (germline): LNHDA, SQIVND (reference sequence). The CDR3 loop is CASSGTANSNQPQHF. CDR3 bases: TGTGCCAGTAGTGGGACAGCAAATAGCAATCAGCCCCAGCATTTT.

Here the CDR3 reads CASSRSDSYNSPLHF. CDR3 nucleotide sequence: TGTGCCAGCAGCCGTTCGGACAGCTATAATTCACCCCTCCACTTT. This chain links TRBV7-6 with TRBJ1-6; possibly TRBD1 for D (6 bases). Germline CDR1 SGHVS, CDR2 FNYEAQ. The CDR3 extends over 15 amino acids. Trimming took off 5 bases at V and 3 bases at J, with 11 bases between the two ends.